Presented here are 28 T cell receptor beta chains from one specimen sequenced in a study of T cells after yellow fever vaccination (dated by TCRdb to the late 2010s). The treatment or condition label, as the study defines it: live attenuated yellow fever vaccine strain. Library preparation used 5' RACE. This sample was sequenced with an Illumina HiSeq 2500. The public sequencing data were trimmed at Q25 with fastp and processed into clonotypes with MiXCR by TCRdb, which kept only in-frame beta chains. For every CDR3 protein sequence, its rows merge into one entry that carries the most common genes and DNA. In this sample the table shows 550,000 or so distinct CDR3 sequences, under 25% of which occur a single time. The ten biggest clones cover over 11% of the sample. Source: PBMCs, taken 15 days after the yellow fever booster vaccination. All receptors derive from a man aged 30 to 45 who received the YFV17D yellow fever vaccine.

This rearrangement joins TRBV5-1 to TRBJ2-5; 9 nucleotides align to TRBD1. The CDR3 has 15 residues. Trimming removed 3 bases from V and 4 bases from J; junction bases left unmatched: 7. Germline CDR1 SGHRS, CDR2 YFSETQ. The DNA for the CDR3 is TGCGCCAGCAGCTCGTACAGGGGGCTGGGAGAGACCCAGTACTTC. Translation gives CASSSYRGLGETQYF.

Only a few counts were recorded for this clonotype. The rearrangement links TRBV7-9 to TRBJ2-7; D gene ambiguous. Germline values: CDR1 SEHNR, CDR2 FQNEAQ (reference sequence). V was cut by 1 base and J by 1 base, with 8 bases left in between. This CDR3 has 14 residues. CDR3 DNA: TGTGCCAGCAGCTTAGTCGGTTATTCCTACGAGCAGTACTTC. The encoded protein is CASSLVGYSYEQYF.

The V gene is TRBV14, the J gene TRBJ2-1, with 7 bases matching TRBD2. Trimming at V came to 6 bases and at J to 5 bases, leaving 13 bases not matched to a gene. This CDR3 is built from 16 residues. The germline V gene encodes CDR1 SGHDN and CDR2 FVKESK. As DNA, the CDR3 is TGTGCCAGCAGTCAAAGCAAAGGACTAGTCCACAATGAGCAGTTCTTC. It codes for CASSQSKGLVHNEQFF.

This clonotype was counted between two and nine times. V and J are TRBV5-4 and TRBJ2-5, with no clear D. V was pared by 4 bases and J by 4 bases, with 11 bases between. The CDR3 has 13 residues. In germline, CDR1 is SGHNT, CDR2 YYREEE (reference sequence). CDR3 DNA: TGTGCCAGCAGCCCGAGTTCCCGAGAGACCCAGTACTTC. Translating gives CASSPSSRETQYF.

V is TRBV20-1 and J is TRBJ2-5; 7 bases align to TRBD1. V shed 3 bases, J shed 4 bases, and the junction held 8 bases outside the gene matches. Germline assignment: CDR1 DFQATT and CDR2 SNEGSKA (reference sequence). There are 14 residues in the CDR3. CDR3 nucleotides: TGCAGTGCTAGCACAGGGGTAGGGGGAGAGACCCAGTACTTC. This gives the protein CSASTGVGGETQYF.

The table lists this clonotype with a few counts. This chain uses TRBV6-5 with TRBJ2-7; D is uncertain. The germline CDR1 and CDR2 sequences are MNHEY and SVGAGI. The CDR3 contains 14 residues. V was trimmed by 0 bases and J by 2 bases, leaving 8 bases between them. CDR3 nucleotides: TGTGCCAGCAGTTACTCGAAGGGTACCTACGAGCAGTACTTC. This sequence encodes CASSYSKGTYEQYF.

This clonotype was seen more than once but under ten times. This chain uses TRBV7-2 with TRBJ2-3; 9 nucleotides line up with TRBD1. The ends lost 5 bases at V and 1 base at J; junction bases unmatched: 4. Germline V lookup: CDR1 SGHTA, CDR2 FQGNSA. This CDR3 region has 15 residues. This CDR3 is CASSGQGTRTDTQYF. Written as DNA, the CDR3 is TGTGCCAGCAGCGGACAGGGGACCCGCACAGATACGCAGTATTTT.

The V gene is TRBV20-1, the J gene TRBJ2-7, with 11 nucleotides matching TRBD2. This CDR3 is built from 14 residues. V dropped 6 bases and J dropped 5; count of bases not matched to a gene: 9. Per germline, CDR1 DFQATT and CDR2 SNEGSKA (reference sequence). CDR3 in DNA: TGCAGTGCATTAGCGGGAGGGCCGGTTGACGAGCAGTACTTC. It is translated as CSALAGGPVDEQYF.

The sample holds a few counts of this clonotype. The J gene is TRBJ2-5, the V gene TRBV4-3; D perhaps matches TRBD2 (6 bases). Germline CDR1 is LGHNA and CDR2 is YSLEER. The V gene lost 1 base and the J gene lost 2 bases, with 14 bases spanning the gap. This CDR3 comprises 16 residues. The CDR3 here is CASSQGPGSTQETQYF. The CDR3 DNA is TGCGCCAGCAGCCAAGGACCCGGGAGCACACAAGAGACCCAGTACTTC.

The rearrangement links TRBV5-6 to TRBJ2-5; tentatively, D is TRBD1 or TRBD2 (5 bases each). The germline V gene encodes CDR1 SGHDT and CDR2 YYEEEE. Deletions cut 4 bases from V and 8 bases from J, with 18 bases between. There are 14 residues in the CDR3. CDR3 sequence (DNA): TGTGCCAGCAGCGCCCCCGGGACGGCGAAAACCCAGTACTTC. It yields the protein CASSAPGTAKTQYF. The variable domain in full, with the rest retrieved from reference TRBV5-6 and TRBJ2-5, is DAGVTQSPTHLIKTRGQQVTLRCSPKSGHDTVSWYQQALGQGPQFIFQYYEEEERQRGNFPDRFSGHQFPNYSSELNVNALLLGDSALYLCASSAPGTAKTQYFGPGTRLLVL.

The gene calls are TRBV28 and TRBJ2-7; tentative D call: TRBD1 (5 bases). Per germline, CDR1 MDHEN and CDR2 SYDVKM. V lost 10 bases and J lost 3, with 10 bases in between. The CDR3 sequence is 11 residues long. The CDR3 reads CATLDIYEQYF. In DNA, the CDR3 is TGTGCCACCTTGGACATCTACGAGCAGTACTTC.

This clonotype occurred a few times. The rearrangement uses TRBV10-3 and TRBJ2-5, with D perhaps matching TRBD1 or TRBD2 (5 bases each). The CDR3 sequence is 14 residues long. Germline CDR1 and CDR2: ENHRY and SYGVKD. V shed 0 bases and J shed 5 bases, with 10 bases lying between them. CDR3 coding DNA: TGTGCCATCAGTGAGTCGAAAGGGGACGAGACCCAGTACTTC. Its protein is CAISESKGDETQYF.

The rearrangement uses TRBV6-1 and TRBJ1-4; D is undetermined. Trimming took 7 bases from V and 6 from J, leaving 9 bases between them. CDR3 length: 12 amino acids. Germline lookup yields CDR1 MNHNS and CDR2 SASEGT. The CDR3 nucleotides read TGTGCCAGCACGGCAAACTATGAAAAACTGTTTTTT. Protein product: CASTANYEKLFF.

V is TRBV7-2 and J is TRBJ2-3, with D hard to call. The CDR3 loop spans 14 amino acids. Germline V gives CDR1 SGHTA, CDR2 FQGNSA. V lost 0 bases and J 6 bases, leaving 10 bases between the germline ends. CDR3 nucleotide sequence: TGTGCCAGCAGCTTAGCGGTCTCGTCGGATACGCAGTATTTT. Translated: CASSLAVSSDTQYF.

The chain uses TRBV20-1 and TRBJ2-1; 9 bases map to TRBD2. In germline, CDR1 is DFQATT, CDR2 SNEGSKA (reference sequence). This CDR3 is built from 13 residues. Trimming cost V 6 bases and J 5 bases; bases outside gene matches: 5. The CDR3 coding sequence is TGCAGTGCGCCTAGACTAGCGGACAATGAGCAGTTCTTC. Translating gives CSAPRLADNEQFF.

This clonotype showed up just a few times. CDR3 DNA sequence: TGTGCCAGTAGTATACGAGGGCAGGGGGTCGAGACCCAGTACTTC. It is translated as CASSIRGQGVETQYF. The chain is built from TRBV19 and TRBJ2-5; 7 nucleotides agree with TRBD1. The length of the CDR3 is 15 residues. Germline trimming cut 2 bases from V and 5 bases from J; bases unmatched to any gene: 8. From germline, CDR1 is LNHDA and CDR2 SQIVND (reference sequence).

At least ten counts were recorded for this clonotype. The CDR3: CASSEVEIVQPQHF. The CDR3 coding sequence is TGTGCCAGCAGTGAAGTAGAAATAGTTCAGCCCCAGCATTTT. The gene calls are TRBV6-1 and TRBJ1-5, with D unresolved. Germline lookup yields CDR1 MNHNS and CDR2 SASEGT. The ends were cut back, 1 base at V and 6 bases at J, with 10 bases in the middle. The length of the CDR3 is 14 residues.

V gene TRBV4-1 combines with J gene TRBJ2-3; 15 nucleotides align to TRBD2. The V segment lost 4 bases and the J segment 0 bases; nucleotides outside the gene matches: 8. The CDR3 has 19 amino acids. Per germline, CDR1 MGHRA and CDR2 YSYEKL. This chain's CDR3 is CASSRTSGRDGTSTDTQYF. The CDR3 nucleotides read TGCGCCAGCAGCCGGACTAGCGGGAGGGACGGGACTAGCACAGATACGCAGTATTTT.

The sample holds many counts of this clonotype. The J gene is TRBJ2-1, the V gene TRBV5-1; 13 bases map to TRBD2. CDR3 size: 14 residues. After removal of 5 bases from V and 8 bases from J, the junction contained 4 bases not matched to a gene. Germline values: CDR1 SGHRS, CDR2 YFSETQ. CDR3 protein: CASSRTSGSYEQFF. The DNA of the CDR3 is TGCGCCAGCAGTAGGACTAGCGGGAGCTATGAGCAGTTCTTC.

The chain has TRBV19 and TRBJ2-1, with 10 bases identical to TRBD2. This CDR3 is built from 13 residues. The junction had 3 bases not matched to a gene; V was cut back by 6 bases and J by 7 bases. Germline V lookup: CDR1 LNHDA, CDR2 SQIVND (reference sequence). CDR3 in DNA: TGTGCCAGTAGGCTAGCGGGAGTAAATGAGCAGTTCTTC. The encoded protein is CASRLAGVNEQFF. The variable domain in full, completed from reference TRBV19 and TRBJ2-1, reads DGGITQSPKYLFRKEGQNVTLSCEQNLNHDAMYWYRQDPGQGLRLIYYSQIVNDFQKGDIAEGYSVSREKKESFPLTVTSAQKNPTAFYLCASRLAGVNEQFFGPGTRLTVL.

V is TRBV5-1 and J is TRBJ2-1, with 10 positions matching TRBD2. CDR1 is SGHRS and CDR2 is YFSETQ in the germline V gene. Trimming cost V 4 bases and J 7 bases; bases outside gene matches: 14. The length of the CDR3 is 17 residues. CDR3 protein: CASSPLAGALAGNEQFF. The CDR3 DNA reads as TGCGCCAGCAGCCCGCTAGCGGGAGCCCTCGCGGGGAATGAGCAGTTCTTC.

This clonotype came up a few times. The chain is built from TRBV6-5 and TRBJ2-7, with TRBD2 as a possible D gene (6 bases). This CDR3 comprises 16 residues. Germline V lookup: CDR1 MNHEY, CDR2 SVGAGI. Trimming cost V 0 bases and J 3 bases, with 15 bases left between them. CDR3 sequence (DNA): TGTGCCAGCAGTTACTCGGGCCCGGGAGTTGGCTACGAGCAGTACTTC. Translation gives CASSYSGPGVGYEQYF.

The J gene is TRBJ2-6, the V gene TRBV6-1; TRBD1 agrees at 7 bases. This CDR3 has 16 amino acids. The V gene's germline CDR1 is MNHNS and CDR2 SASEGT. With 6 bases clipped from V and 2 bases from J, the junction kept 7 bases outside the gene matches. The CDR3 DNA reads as TGTGCCAGCAGCCTGGACAGGCTGGCTGGGGCCAACGTCCTGACTTTC. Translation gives CASSLDRLAGANVLTF.

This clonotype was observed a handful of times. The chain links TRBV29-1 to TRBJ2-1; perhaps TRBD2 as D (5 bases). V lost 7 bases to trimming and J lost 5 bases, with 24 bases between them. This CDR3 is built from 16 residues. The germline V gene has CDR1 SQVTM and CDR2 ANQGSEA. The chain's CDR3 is CSGRLHELALNNEQFF. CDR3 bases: TGCAGCGGACGTTTACACGAGCTAGCACTTAACAATGAGCAGTTCTTC.

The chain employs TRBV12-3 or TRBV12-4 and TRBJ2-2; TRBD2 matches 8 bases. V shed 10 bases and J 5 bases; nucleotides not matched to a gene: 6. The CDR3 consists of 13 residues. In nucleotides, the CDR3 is TGTGCCACCAGACTAGCGTCGACCGGGGAGCTGTTTTTT. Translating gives CATRLASTGELFF.

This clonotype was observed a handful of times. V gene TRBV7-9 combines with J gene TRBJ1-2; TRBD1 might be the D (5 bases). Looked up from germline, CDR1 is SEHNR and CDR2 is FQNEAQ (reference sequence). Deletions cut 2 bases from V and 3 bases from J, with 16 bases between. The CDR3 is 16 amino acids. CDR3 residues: CASSLSSQIGDYGYTF. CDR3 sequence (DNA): TGTGCCAGCAGCTTATCCTCCCAAATAGGGGACTATGGCTACACCTTC.

The CDR3 coding sequence is TGTGCCAGCAGCGATGAGACTAGCCCTTGGGGAGAGACCCAGTACTTC. It translates to CASSDETSPWGETQYF. The chain combines TRBV9 with TRBJ2-5; 7 nucleotides line up with TRBD2. The CDR3 runs 16 residues. CDR1 and CDR2 from the germline V gene are SGDLS and YYNGEE. The ends lost 3 bases at V and 4 bases at J; junction bases unmatched: 12. The variable domain in full, completed from reference TRBV9 and TRBJ2-5, reads DSGVTQTPKHLITATGQRVTLRCSPRSGDLSVYWYQQSLDQGLQFLIQYYNGEERAKGNILERFSAQQFPDLHSELNLSSLELGDSALYFCASSDETSPWGETQYFGPGTRLLVL.

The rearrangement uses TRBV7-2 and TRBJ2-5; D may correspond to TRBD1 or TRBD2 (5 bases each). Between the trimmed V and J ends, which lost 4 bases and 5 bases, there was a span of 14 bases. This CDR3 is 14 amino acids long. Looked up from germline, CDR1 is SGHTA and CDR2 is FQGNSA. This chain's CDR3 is CASSWEQGSETQYF. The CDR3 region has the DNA TGTGCCAGCAGCTGGGAGCAGGGTTCGGAGACCCAGTACTTC.